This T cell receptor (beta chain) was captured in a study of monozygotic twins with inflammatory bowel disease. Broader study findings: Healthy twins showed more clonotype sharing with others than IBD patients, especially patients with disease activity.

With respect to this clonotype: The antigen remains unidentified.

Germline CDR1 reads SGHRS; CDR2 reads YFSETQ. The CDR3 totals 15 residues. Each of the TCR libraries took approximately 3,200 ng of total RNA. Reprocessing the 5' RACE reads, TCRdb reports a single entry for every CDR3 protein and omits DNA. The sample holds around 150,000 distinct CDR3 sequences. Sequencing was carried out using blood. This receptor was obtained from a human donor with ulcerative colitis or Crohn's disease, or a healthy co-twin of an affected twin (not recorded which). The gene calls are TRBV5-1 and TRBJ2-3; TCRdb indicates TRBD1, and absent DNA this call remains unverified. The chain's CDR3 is CASSSGGGEPDTQYF. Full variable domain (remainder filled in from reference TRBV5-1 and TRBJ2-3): KAGVTQTPRYLIKTRGQQVTLSCSPISGHRSVSWYQQTPGQGLQFLFEYFSETQRNKGNFPGRFSGRQFSNSRSEMNVSTLELGDSALYLCASSSGGGEPDTQYFGPGTRLTVL.